This paragraph reports one TCR beta chain. The antigen is undetermined. This sample is part of a study of monozygotic twins with inflammatory bowel disease. Study conclusions and caveats: IBD patients displayed reduced TCRbeta diversity (inverse Simpson) when set against healthy co-twins. A single strong clonotype or signal linked to IBD was not supported. The sharing of clonotypes with others was lower in IBD patients than in healthy twins, especially with disease activity.

Every TCR library consumed roughly 3,500 ng of total RNA. TCRdb re-called the 5' RACE reads and shows each CDR3 protein once, DNA omitted. The repertoire table contains 150,000 to 200,000 distinct CDR3 sequences. This CDR3 is 12 amino acids long. Germline CDR1 is SEHNR and CDR2 is FQNEAQ (reference sequence). V usage is TRBV7-9 and J usage is TRBJ1-1. The TCR was taken from a human donor with ulcerative colitis or Crohn's disease, or a healthy co-twin of an affected twin (not recorded which). Sequencing used blood. The CDR3 protein is CASSLAVTEAFF.